Each of the 20 T cell receptor beta chains below was sequenced from the same sample in a study of blood T cell repertoires in COVID-19. Here immunoSEQ multiplex PCR was the method, and the copy in TCRdb shows in-frame clones only, minus some. Counted here are some 200,000 clones, more than 75% occurring once; the ten biggest clones make up 2.9%. Sequencing was done on a sample of peripheral blood. The receptors here all came from a man aged 50 to 60 who had recovered from COVID-19.

The chain couples TRBV3-1 (or the pseudogene TRBV3-2) to TRBJ1-1; D gene uncertain. The length of the CDR3 is 13 residues. V was trimmed by 3 bases and J by 1 base, leaving 6 bases between them. CDR1 LGHDT and CDR2 YNNKEL come from the germline V gene (reference sequence). The CDR3: CASSHRENTEAFF. The CDR3 DNA reads TGTGCCAGCAGCCACCGGGAGAACACTGAAGCTTTCTTT.

The CDR3 loop is CASRNRVQPQHF. CDR3 nucleotide sequence: TGTGCCAGCAGAAACAGGGTTCAGCCCCAGCATTTT. The chain recombines TRBV6-5 with TRBJ1-5, with D perhaps TRBD1 (6 bases). The CDR3 runs to 12 residues. Germline CDR1 is MNHEY and CDR2 is SVGAGI. Trimming took off 6 bases at V and 6 bases at J, with 9 bases between the two ends.

The gene calls are TRBV6-5 and TRBJ2-2; the match to TRBD2 covers 9 bases. The germline V gene encodes CDR1 MNHEY and CDR2 SVGAGI. The V gene end was trimmed by 7 bases and the J gene end by 9 bases; junction bases not matched to a gene: 12. This CDR3 has 15 amino acids. CDR3 amino acids: CASKEAGGPTRELFF. The CDR3 bases are TGTGCCAGCAAGGAGGCGGGAGGGCCTACCCGGGAGCTGTTTTTT.

This clone was detected only once. The chain has TRBV10-3 and TRBJ2-1; TRBD2 agrees at 15 bases. The germline CDR1 and CDR2 sequences are ENHRY and SYGVKD. The CDR3 consists of 15 residues. J gave up 3 bases and V 8 bases, and 2 bases lay outside the gene matches. Here the CDR3 reads CAIGLAGGFYNEQFF. The CDR3 DNA reads TGTGCCATCGGACTAGCGGGAGGGTTCTACAATGAGCAGTTCTTC.

CDR3 nucleotides: TGTGCCAGCAGTCGGGACAGGGGGCTTCCTGAAGCTTTCTTT. The encoded protein is CASSRDRGLPEAFF. V and J are TRBV27 and TRBJ1-1, with 12 bases lining up with TRBD1. Germline V gene lookup returns CDR1 MNHEY and CDR2 SMNVEV (reference sequence). This CDR3 comprises 14 residues. J lost 6 bases, V lost 5 bases, and 4 bases had no gene match.

The genes are TRBV19 and TRBJ2-5; TRBD1 is a possible D gene (7 bases). The germline V and J ends were trimmed by 5 bases and 7 bases, with 26 bases remaining between them. This CDR3 is 17 amino acids long. CDR1 LNHDA and CDR2 SQIVND come from the germline V gene (reference sequence). The CDR3 here is CASSPRQGGGPIGTQYF. In DNA, the CDR3 is TGTGCCAGTAGTCCCCGACAGGGTGGAGGGCCTATCGGGACCCAGTACTTC.

The CDR3 nucleotides read TGTGCCAGCAAACTAACGCGGGGGAGAACCTACGAGCAGTACTTC. Protein sequence: CASKLTRGRTYEQYF. This chain links TRBV28 with TRBJ2-7, with 7 bases fitting TRBD2. Per germline, CDR1 MDHEN and CDR2 SYDVKM. V lost 7 bases and J lost 2; bases outside the gene matches: 11. The CDR3 covers 15 residues. The whole variable domain, remainder taken from reference TRBV28 and TRBJ2-7, is DVKVTQSSRYLVKRTGEKVFLECVQDMDHENMFWYRQDPGLGLRLIYFSYDVKMKEKGDIPEGYSVSREKKERFSLILESASTNQTSMYLCASKLTRGRTYEQYFGPGTRLTVT.

The rearrangement joins TRBV5-1 to TRBJ1-4; D call uncertain. The germline CDR1 and CDR2 sequences are SGHRS and YFSETQ. The CDR3 is 14 amino acids. V was pared by 7 bases and J by 4 bases, with 14 bases between. The CDR3 is CASGEAAGNEKLFF. As DNA, the CDR3 is TGCGCCAGCGGAGAGGCAGCGGGTAATGAAAAACTGTTTTTT.

The chain has TRBV6-5 and TRBJ1-2, with D perhaps matching TRBD1 (5 bases). Trimming removed 0 bases from V and 4 bases from J, with 12 bases in between. The CDR3 sequence is 15 residues long. Germline-derived CDR1 and CDR2 are MNHEY and SVGAGI. The DNA of the CDR3 is TGTGCCAGCAGTTACTCTAGGCAGGGAAGCTATGGCTACACCTTC. Translated: CASSYSRQGSYGYTF.

CDR3 coding DNA: TGCGCCAGCAGCCCCCGGACGGCTAGCGGGAGGGGACACAATGTGGCGCAGTTCTTC. This encodes CASSPRTASGRGHNVAQFF. This chain uses TRBV4-1 with TRBJ2-1, with TRBD2 matching 12 bases. With V trimmed by 4 bases and J by 12 bases, 22 bases remained unmatched. Germline V gene sequence: CDR1 MGHRA, CDR2 YSYEKL. The CDR3 extends over 19 amino acids.

V is TRBV29-1 and J is TRBJ2-2, with D maybe TRBD2 (5 bases). The V and J ends lost 7 bases and 1 base respectively, with 13 bases between them. The CDR3 loop spans 14 amino acids. Germline V gene data show CDR1 as SQVTM and CDR2 as ANQGSEA. Here the CDR3 reads CSGGLALNTGELFF. The CDR3 DNA reads as TGCAGCGGTGGACTGGCTTTGAACACCGGGGAGCTGTTTTTT.

The chain uses TRBV2 and TRBJ1-3; TRBD1 aligns across 7 bases. This CDR3 is built from 15 residues. Germline-derived CDR1 and CDR2 are SNHLY and FYNNEI. CDR3 region: CAKAQGGGSGNTIYF. The CDR3 DNA reads TGTGCAAAGGCGCAAGGGGGCGGCTCTGGAAACACCATATATTTT.

The chain combines TRBV27 with TRBJ2-3; 10 positions agree with TRBD2. Trimming at V came to 7 bases and at J to 0 bases, leaving 4 bases not matched to a gene. This CDR3 has 15 residues. CDR1 MNHEY and CDR2 SMNVEV come from the germline V gene (reference sequence). The CDR3 protein is CASKIAGGSTDTQYF. CDR3 sequence (DNA): TGTGCCAGCAAGATAGCGGGAGGTAGCACAGATACGCAGTATTTT.

The chain carries TRBV28 and TRBJ2-5; 7 nucleotides line up with TRBD2. Looked up from germline, CDR1 is MDHEN and CDR2 is SYDVKM. J gave up 5 bases and V 5 bases, and 5 bases lay outside the gene matches. The CDR3 contains 13 residues. The CDR3: CASSRSSGETQYF. In DNA form, the CDR3 reads TGTGCCAGCAGTCGGTCTAGCGGCGAGACCCAGTACTTC.

V usage is TRBV27 and J usage is TRBJ2-7; 12 bases fit TRBD2. The CDR3 length is 13 residues. J gave up 6 bases and V 6 bases, and 3 bases lay outside the gene matches. Germline loops: CDR1 MNHEY, CDR2 SMNVEV (reference sequence). CDR3 region: CASRTSGRLEQYF. CDR3 nucleotide sequence: TGTGCCAGCAGGACTAGCGGGAGACTCGAGCAGTACTTC.

This clone occurred once. V usage is TRBV4-1 and J usage is TRBJ1-3, with D hard to call. Between the trimmed V and J ends, which lost 4 bases and 1 base, there was a span of 11 bases. The CDR3 runs 15 residues. Germline-derived CDR1 and CDR2 are MGHRA and YSYEKL. The CDR3 sequence is CASSLGLNSGNTIYF. CDR3 DNA: TGCGCCAGCAGCCTTGGACTGAATTCTGGAAACACCATATATTTT.

This chain's CDR3 is CSAQGKGEAFF. DNA of the CDR3: TGCAGTGCGCAGGGAAAAGGTGAAGCTTTCTTT. The chain carries TRBV20-1 and TRBJ1-1; tentative D call: TRBD1 (5 bases). The germline gives CDR1 DFQATT, CDR2 SNEGSKA (reference sequence). This CDR3 has 11 amino acids. V lost 6 bases to trimming and J lost 7 bases, with 12 bases between them.

This clone appeared a single time. One end of the junction is discordant with germline, which a read error may explain. The V gene is TRBV7-8, the J gene TRBJ2-1; 14 nucleotides align to TRBD2. The V gene's germline CDR1 is SGHVS and CDR2 FQNEAQ. CDR3 length: 16 residues. The CDR3 here is CASTLYVTGTSGSGFF. The DNA of the CDR3 is TGTGCCAGCACCTTATATGTAACTGGGACTAGCGGGAGTGGGTTCTTC.

This chain uses TRBV5-1 with TRBJ2-7; 7 nucleotides line up with TRBD1. Per the germline V gene, CDR1 is SGHRS and CDR2 is YFSETQ. This CDR3 comprises 13 residues. V gave up 4 bases and J gave up 6 bases; unmatched junction bases: 7. The CDR3 protein is CASSRDSSGEQYF. As DNA, the CDR3 is TGCGCCAGCAGCCGGGACAGCTCTGGCGAGCAGTACTTC.

The chain uses TRBV19 and TRBJ2-1; TRBD2 agrees at 11 bases. V lost 1 base, J lost 1 base, and 6 bases stayed unmatched. Germline lookup yields CDR1 LNHDA and CDR2 SQIVND (reference sequence). The CDR3 loop spans 18 amino acids. The CDR3 DNA is TGTGCCAGTAGTATAGGCACACTAGCGGGAGAGTCCTACAATGAGCAGTTCTTC. It codes for CASSIGTLAGESYNEQFF.